Each of the 23 T cell receptor beta chains below was sequenced from the same sample in a study of vaccination and CD4 T cells after COVID-19. Treatment here: roughly 10-day PBMC culture with coronavirus spike peptide pools or control peptides (ViraFEST assay). Antigens for these TCRs are unknown. The study sequenced cultured CD4+ T cell DNA using the Oncomine TCR Beta short-read assay. TCRdb reprocessed the PCR reads with MiXCR, giving one entry per CDR3 protein. Among approximately 3,900 distinct CDR3 sequences listed, 17% were seen once. The sequenced material came from CD4+ T cells from blood, cultured in vitro. All receptors derive from a human donor who had recovered from COVID-19.

This clonotype is medium-sized. The gene calls are TRBV20-1 and TRBJ1-6; D perhaps matches TRBD1 (6 bases). The CDR3 contains 14 residues. From germline, CDR1 is DFQATT and CDR2 SNEGSKA (reference sequence). Trimming shortened V by 6 bases and J by 6 bases, and 15 bases separated the two germline ends. CDR3 sequence reads: CSALRTASNSPLHF. The DNA of the CDR3 is TGCAGTGCACTCAGGACAGCTTCTAATTCACCCCTCCACTTT.

This clonotype has just a few counts. The chain employs TRBV5-1 and TRBJ2-3; D gene uncertain. CDR3 size: 15 residues. Trimming pared 0 bases from V and 6 bases from J, leaving 14 bases between. CDR1 SGHRS and CDR2 YFSETQ come from the germline V gene. The CDR3 loop reads CASSLEGTAVDTQYF. Here the CDR3 DNA reads TGCGCCAGCAGCTTGGAAGGCACGGCGGTGGATACGCAGTATTTT. The entire variable domain, with the rest obtained from reference TRBV5-1 and TRBJ2-3, is as follows: KAGVTQTPRYLIKTRGQQVTLSCSPISGHRSVSWYQQTPGQGLQFLFEYFSETQRNKGNFPGRFSGRQFSNSRSEMNVSTLELGDSALYLCASSLEGTAVDTQYFGPGTRLTVL.

The chain combines TRBV7-9 with TRBJ2-7, with TRBD2 matching over 10 bases. The CDR3 covers 16 residues. Germline V gene data show CDR1 as SEHNR and CDR2 as FQNEAQ (reference sequence). Trimming took 3 bases from V and 6 from J; bases not matched to a gene: 11. The CDR3 region is CASSLESGGADSEQYF. CDR3 DNA: TGTGCCAGCAGCTTGGAGAGCGGGGGGGCCGATAGCGAGCAGTACTTC.

This clonotype was found a few times. This chain links TRBV19 with TRBJ2-7; no clear D gene. Germline V gives CDR1 LNHDA, CDR2 SQIVND (reference sequence). V was trimmed by 6 bases and J by 6 bases, leaving 15 bases between them. This CDR3 has 13 amino acids. The CDR3 DNA is TGTGCCAGTAGCCGGACGGAACGCTCCGAGCAGTACTTC. Translation gives CASSRTERSEQYF. The full variable domain, completed using reference TRBV19 and TRBJ2-7, is DGGITQSPKYLFRKEGQNVTLSCEQNLNHDAMYWYRQDPGQGLRLIYYSQIVNDFQKGDIAEGYSVSREKKESFPLTVTSAQKNPTAFYLCASSRTERSEQYFGPGTRLTVT.

This clonotype turned up a few times. V is TRBV6-5 and J is TRBJ2-5; a possible D gene is TRBD2 (6 bases). The V gene's germline CDR1 is MNHEY and CDR2 SVGAGI. Trimming removed 2 bases at V and 5 bases at J, with 24 bases between. The CDR3 spans 18 residues. The CDR3 spells CASSYQSPTGRGGETQYF. The CDR3 coding sequence is TGTGCCAGCAGTTACCAGAGCCCTACCGGGAGAGGTGGGGAGACCCAGTACTTC.

The chain combines TRBV19 with TRBJ2-2; D is ambiguous. V lost 5 bases, J lost 7 bases, and 11 bases lay in between. Germline loops: CDR1 LNHDA, CDR2 SQIVND (reference sequence). This CDR3 comprises 13 residues. This CDR3 is CASSYIRNGELFF. The CDR3 bases are TGTGCCAGTAGTTATATACGGAACGGGGAGCTGTTTTTT. Full variable domain (outside the CDR3, taken from reference TRBV19 and TRBJ2-2): DGGITQSPKYLFRKEGQNVTLSCEQNLNHDAMYWYRQDPGQGLRLIYYSQIVNDFQKGDIAEGYSVSREKKESFPLTVTSAQKNPTAFYLCASSYIRNGELFFGEGSRLTVL.

This clonotype was counted a few times. The V call is TRBV11-3, the J call TRBJ2-1, with D perhaps TRBD1 or TRBD2 (5 bases each). Germline assignment: CDR1 SGHNT and CDR2 YENEEA. The V gene lost 1 base and the J gene lost 4 bases, with 14 bases spanning the gap. The CDR3 sequence is 16 residues long. As DNA, the CDR3 is TGTGCCAGCAGCTTAGGCCGGGGCATGGGGTACAATGAGCAGTTCTTC. This gives the protein CASSLGRGMGYNEQFF.

This chain links TRBV5-6 with TRBJ2-7, with 8 bases that match TRBD1. V gave up 6 bases and J gave up 5 bases; unmatched junction bases: 7. CDR3 length equals 13 residues. Germline CDR1 and CDR2: SGHDT and YYEEEE. The CDR3 loop is CASTLRQGHEQYF. CDR3 DNA sequence: TGTGCCAGCACCCTCAGACAGGGGCACGAGCAGTACTTC.

Within the sample, this clonotype is medium-sized. CDR3 amino acids: CSARDNRDYIRYGYTF. The CDR3 DNA reads as TGCAGTGCTAGAGATAACCGGGACTATATTCGCTATGGCTACACCTTC. The gene calls are TRBV20-1 and TRBJ1-2, with a weak D call TRBD1 (5 bases). The V gene's germline CDR1 is DFQATT and CDR2 SNEGSKA (reference sequence). V was trimmed by 0 bases and J by 4 bases, leaving 18 bases between them. The CDR3 runs 16 residues.

This clonotype was counted between two and nine times. The chain uses TRBV27 and TRBJ1-3; D not certain. Trimming took off 6 bases at V and 0 bases at J, with 6 bases between the two ends. The CDR3 is made up of 13 amino acids. Germline CDR1 is MNHEY and CDR2 is SMNVEV (reference sequence). The chain's CDR3 is CASRSYSGNTIYF. CDR3 DNA sequence: TGTGCCAGCAGATCTTACTCTGGAAACACCATATATTTT.

The DNA for the CDR3 is TGTGCCAGCAGCCAGATCTTGGGCTCGGAGCAGTTCTTC. This encodes CASSQILGSEQFF. The chain couples TRBV3-1 to TRBJ2-1; D not resolved. V was pared by 3 bases and J by 10 bases, with 13 bases between. CDR3 size: 13 residues. Germline-derived CDR1 and CDR2 are LGHDT and YNNKEL (reference sequence).

This clonotype showed up just a few times. J is TRBJ1-2 and V is TRBV5-8; D gene uncertain. Trimming shortened V by 0 bases and J by 4 bases, and 10 bases separated the two germline ends. The V gene's germline CDR1 is SGHTS and CDR2 YDEGEE. This CDR3 is 14 amino acids long. This CDR3 reads CASSLGRGSYGYTF. The CDR3 DNA reads as TGTGCCAGCAGCTTGGGTAGAGGGAGCTATGGCTACACCTTC.

The V gene is TRBV7-3, the J gene TRBJ2-3, with TRBD2 as a possible D gene (5 bases). This CDR3 is 13 amino acids long. The germline CDR1 and CDR2 sequences are SGHTA and FQGTGA. The germline V and J ends were trimmed by 5 bases and 6 bases, with 12 bases remaining between them. The CDR3 here is CASSPGGWDTQYF. CDR3 DNA sequence: TGTGCCAGCAGCCCGGGCGGGTGGGATACGCAGTATTTT. Variable domain in full (rest from reference TRBV7-3 and TRBJ2-3): GAGVSQTPSNKVTEKGKYVELRCDPISGHTALYWYRQSLGQGPEFLIYFQGTGAADDSGLPNDRFFAVRPEGSVSTLKIQRTERGDSAVYLCASSPGGWDTQYFGPGTRLTVL.

For this clonotype: Given the absence of the conserved phenylalanine or tryptophan at the CDR3 end, a read error is likely. The chain joins TRBV6-1 to TRBJ1-2; 10 bases fit TRBD1. The ends lost 6 bases at V and 4 bases at J; junction bases unmatched: 2. CDR1 and CDR2 (germline): MNHNS, SASEGT. The CDR3 is 13 residues long. This chain's CDR3 is CASRDRGGYGYTS. DNA for the CDR3: TGTGCCAGCAGGGACAGGGGGGGCTATGGCTACACCTCC.

The rearrangement joins TRBV21-1 to TRBJ1-6. TRBV21-1 is flagged as a pseudogene. The CDR3 runs to 15 residues. Written as DNA, the CDR3 is TGTGCCAGCAGCAAGCATAGCTCCTATAATTCACCCCTCCACTTT. It codes for CASSKHSSYNSPLHF.

This clonotype is judged large. The V call is TRBV20-1, the J call TRBJ2-1, with TRBD2 matching 7 bases. Germline CDR1 DFQATT, CDR2 SNEGSKA (reference sequence). V dropped 0 bases and J dropped 8; count of bases not matched to a gene: 7. The length of the CDR3 is 14 residues. The CDR3 loop is CSARDMAGRDEQFF. Written as DNA, the CDR3 is TGCAGTGCTAGAGATATGGCGGGGAGGGATGAGCAGTTCTTC.

This clonotype has only a few counts. V and J are TRBV5-1 and TRBJ1-1; TRBD1 matches at 9 bases. The V and J ends lost 3 bases and 4 bases, in that order; junction bases with no gene match: 7. The CDR3 covers 15 residues. Germline V gene lookup returns CDR1 SGHRS and CDR2 YFSETQ. Written as DNA, the CDR3 is TGCGCCAGCAGCTCGGGACAGGGTGGTATCACTGAAGCTTTCTTT. This sequence encodes CASSSGQGGITEAFF.

The rearrangement joins TRBV6-1 to TRBJ2-1; 9 positions match TRBD1. The CDR3 is made up of 14 amino acids. Germline CDR1 reads MNHNS; CDR2 reads SASEGT. V shed 7 bases, J shed 4 bases, and the junction held 5 bases outside the gene matches. For the CDR3, the DNA is TGTGCCAGCAACGGACAGGGGCTTTACAATGAGCAGTTCTTC. Its protein is CASNGQGLYNEQFF.

Judged by abundance, this clonotype is medium-sized. Written as DNA, the CDR3 is TGTGCCAGCAGTTCCCAACAGGGGAGGGGTGGCTACACCTTC. Its translation is CASSSQQGRGGYTF. The rearrangement uses TRBV2 and TRBJ1-2, with 7 bases lining up with TRBD1. CDR1 is SNHLY, CDR2 FYNNEI, per germline. This CDR3 is built from 14 residues. Unmatched junction bases numbered 10, after V lost 5 bases and J lost 7 bases.

This clonotype qualifies as medium-sized (0.01 to 0.1%). V and J are TRBV6-2 or TRBV6-3 and TRBJ2-1, with 13 bases fitting TRBD2. Germline-derived CDR1 and CDR2 are MNHEY and SVGEGT. V trimming: 3 bases; J trimming: 0 bases; junction bases outside the gene matches: 14. The length of the CDR3 is 21 residues. CDR3 DNA sequence: TGTGCCAGCAGTTATAGACTCAGACTAGCGGGGGGCGTAAGCTCCTACAATGAGCAGTTCTTC. It is translated as CASSYRLRLAGGVSSYNEQFF.

This rearrangement joins TRBV7-9 to TRBJ2-5; either TRBD1 or TRBD2 may fit D (6 bases each). The CDR3 totals 15 residues. Germline CDR1 SEHNR, CDR2 FQNEAQ (reference sequence). The V and J ends lost 3 bases and 5 bases respectively, with 16 bases between them. CDR3 coding DNA: TGTGCCAGCAGCTTTGGAGGGGGTTCGGGGGAGACCCAGTACTTC. It yields the protein CASSFGGGSGETQYF.

The chain couples TRBV6-5 to TRBJ2-1; 13 positions agree with TRBD2. This CDR3 has 16 residues. Unmatched junction bases numbered 4, after V lost 2 bases and J lost 6 bases. The germline V gene encodes CDR1 MNHEY and CDR2 SVGAGI. The CDR3 loop reads CASSYGTSGALNEQFF. CDR3 coding DNA: TGTGCCAGCAGTTACGGGACTAGCGGGGCCCTCAATGAGCAGTTCTTC.

The chain combines TRBV12-3 or TRBV12-4 with TRBJ2-2; 9 positions agree with TRBD1. CDR3 length equals 14 residues. J was trimmed by 6 bases and V by 4 bases; bases with no gene match: 3. The CDR3, as DNA: TGTGCCAGCAGTTCCGGGACAGGGTCCGGGGAGCTGTTTTTT. Protein sequence: CASSSGTGSGELFF.